This is a list of T cell receptor beta chains from one sample in a study of follicular helper T cells after annual influenza vaccination. Generated by immunoSEQ multiplex PCR, the TCRdb table keeps only in-frame clones and is missing some. The sample lists around 25,000 clones, roughly 80% occurring once. Sequences were derived from CXCR5+ CD38- circulating T follicular helper cells from blood, sampled on the day of influenza vaccination. The receptor source for this set is an adult who received the influenza vaccine. Each CDR3 is given with its conserved first and last residue. Each record gives: V gene, D gene, clone size, J gene, CDR3 protein, CDR3 DNA. The D gene is left open where the match is weak. Not every row has a clone size; where given, it reads once, few, many or a size class.

TRBV15,NA,NA,TRBJ2-3,CATSRDRGTTDTQYF,TGTGCCACCAGCAGAGATAGGGGAACGACAGATACGCAGTATTTT
TRBV19,NA,NA,TRBJ1-3,CASSIQYLSGNTIYF,TGTGCCAGTAGTATACAGTACCTCTCTGGAAACACCATATATTTT
TRBV6-8,TRBD1,NA,TRBJ2-7,CATQGRQGVREPYEQYF,TGTGCCACCCAAGGACGACAGGGTGTAAGAGAGCCCTACGAGCAGTACTTC
TRBV5-1,NA,NA,TRBJ1-1,CASSSPGTTTEAFF,TGCGCCAGCAGCTCACCCGGGACAACCACTGAAGCTTTCTTT
TRBV25-1,NA,NA,TRBJ2-7,CASRPAGSYEQYF,TGTGCCAGCAGGCCCGCCGGCTCCTACGAGCAGTACTTC
TRBV6-1,NA,NA,TRBJ2-3,CASSEGARRSTDTQYF,TGTGCCAGCAGTGAAGGGGCAAGGAGGTCCACAGATACGCAGTATTTT
TRBV27,TRBD1,NA,TRBJ1-2,CASMSGTGGTGGYTF,TGTGCCAGCATGTCGGGGACAGGGGGTACAGGTGGCTACACCTTC
TRBV2,NA,once,TRBJ2-2,CASNYGATGELFF,TGTGCCAGCAATTATGGGGCCACCGGGGAGCTGTTTTTT
TRBV7-2,TRBD1,NA,TRBJ2-1,CASSLTWGQYNEQFF,TGTGCCAGCAGCTTGACGTGGGGACAGTATAATGAGCAGTTCTTC
TRBV14,NA,few,TRBJ2-1,CASSQDVEDEQFF,TGTGCCAGCAGCCAAGATGTGGAGGATGAGCAGTTCTTC
TRBV4-1,TRBD1,NA,TRBJ2-7,CASSQAGQAFSYEQYF,TGCGCCAGCAGCCAAGCCGGACAGGCCTTCTCCTACGAGCAGTACTTC
TRBV19,TRBD2,NA,TRBJ2-1,CASSRFWGGGARNEQFF,TGTGCCAGTAGTCGCTTCTGGGGCGGGGGGGCGAGAAATGAGCAGTTCTTC
TRBV5-1,TRBD1,NA,TRBJ2-5,CASSFLRDSQETQYF,TGCGCCAGCAGCTTTCTCCGGGACAGCCAAGAGACCCAGTACTTC
TRBV7-9,NA,NA,TRBJ2-1,CASSHDGATGYNEQFF,TGTGCCAGCAGCCACGACGGTGCCACAGGATACAATGAGCAGTTCTTC
TRBV30,NA,few,TRBJ2-4,CAWSGGTGRHIQYF,TGTGCCTGGAGTGGCGGAACAGGGAGACACATTCAGTACTTC
TRBV14,NA,NA,TRBJ1-1,CASSRATGLMNTEAFF,TGTGCCAGCAGCCGAGCGACAGGACTCATGAACACTGAAGCTTTCTTT
TRBV11-2,NA,NA,TRBJ1-2,CASSLSGAGGYTF,TGTGCCAGCAGCTTATCAGGGGCTGGTGGCTACACCTTC
TRBV5-6,TRBD2,once,TRBJ2-7,CASSLGGTSGFYEQYF,TGTGCCAGCAGCTTAGGAGGGACTAGCGGTTTCTACGAGCAGTACTTC
TRBV6-1,TRBD1,NA,TRBJ1-4,CASVDGTGDEKLFF,TGTGCCAGCGTCGACGGGACAGGGGATGAAAAACTGTTTTTT
TRBV30,NA,NA,TRBJ1-4,CAWSSMGPTNEKLFF,TGTGCCTGGAGTTCTATGGGGCCCACTAATGAAAAACTGTTTTTT
TRBV29-1,NA,NA,TRBJ1-1,CSADKNTEAFF,TGCAGCGCAGACAAGAACACTGAAGCTTTCTTT
TRBV5-1,TRBD1,NA,TRBJ1-2,CASTGQIGQGNIYGYTF,TGCGCCAGCACTGGGCAAATCGGACAGGGGAATATCTATGGCTACACCTTC
TRBV7-2,NA,NA,TRBJ1-5,CASSRAGGGQPQHF,TGTGCCAGCAGCCGGGCGGGGGGAGGACAGCCCCAGCATTTT
TRBV9,NA,NA,TRBJ2-5,CASSVAHQETQYF,TGTGCCAGCAGCGTAGCTCACCAAGAGACCCAGTACTTC
TRBV19,NA,few,TRBJ1-1,CASRLGEGHTEAFF,TGTGCCAGTAGGTTAGGGGAGGGTCACACTGAAGCTTTCTTT
TRBV28,TRBD1,NA,TRBJ1-2,CASNRPGTGVNGYTF,TGTGCCAGCAATCGACCGGGGACAGGGGTAAATGGCTACACCTTC
TRBV4-1,NA,NA,TRBJ2-7,CASSQEDRSYEQYF,TGCGCCAGCAGCCAAGAGGACAGATCCTACGAGCAGTACTTC